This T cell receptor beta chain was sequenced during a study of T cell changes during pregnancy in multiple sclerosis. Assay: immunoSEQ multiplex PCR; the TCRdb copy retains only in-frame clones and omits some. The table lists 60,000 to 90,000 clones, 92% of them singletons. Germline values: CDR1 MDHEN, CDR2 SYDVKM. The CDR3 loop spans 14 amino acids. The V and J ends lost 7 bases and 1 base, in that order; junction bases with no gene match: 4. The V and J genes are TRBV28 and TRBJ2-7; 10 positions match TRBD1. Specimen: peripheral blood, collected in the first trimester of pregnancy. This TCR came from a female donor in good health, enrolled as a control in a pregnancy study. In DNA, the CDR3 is TGTGCCAGCATTCCGGGACAGGGGTCCTACGAGCAGTACTTC. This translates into CASIPGQGSYEQYF.